This TCR beta chain was sequenced for a study of T cell responses to AZD1222 COVID-19 vaccine. Findings of the study overall: Once two AZD1222 doses were given, Spike-specific TCR breadth and depth went up. White British ancestry dominated among donors, who included more females, and clonal diversity was possibly underestimated.

Trimming removed 0 bases from V and 6 bases from J, with 9 bases in between. The length of the CDR3 is 14 residues. Per germline, CDR1 SGDLS and CDR2 YYNGEE. Using immunoSEQ multiplex PCR, the repertoire was profiled, and TCRdb retains in-frame clones only, with some absent. The sample includes around 100,000 clones, 92% of them seen just once. Points on this clone: Its antigen is not identified.

The sequenced sample was peripheral blood, obtained on day 0 of AZD1222 vaccination. The clonotype was recovered from an adult in good health. The V and J genes are TRBV9 and TRBJ1-4; D is perhaps TRBD1 (5 bases). This CDR3 reads CASSVGQRDEKLFF. The CDR3, as DNA: TGTGCCAGCAGCGTAGGACAGAGAGATGAAAAACTGTTTTTT. Looking up the rest from reference TRBV9 and TRBJ1-4 gives the full variable domain: DSGVTQTPKHLITATGQRVTLRCSPRSGDLSVYWYQQSLDQGLQFLIQYYNGEERAKGNILERFSAQQFPDLHSELNLSSLELGDSALYFCASSVGQRDEKLFFGSGTQLSVL.